These T cell receptor beta chains were read from a single sample in a study of blood T cell repertoires in COVID-19. Measured with immunoSEQ multiplex PCR; TCRdb has only the in-frame clones, and not every one. The sample records fewer than 130,000 clones, 65% to 90% being singletons. The sample was peripheral blood. These receptors all stem from a woman in her sixties with acute or convalescent COVID-19. Both conserved end residues are part of each CDR3. The order of the fields is CDR3 DNA, CDR3 protein, CDR3 length, V gene, clone size, J gene, D gene. D genes are given only for firm matches. A clone size is listed for some rows: how often the clone was seen (once, few, many), or a class if it is expanded.

TGTGCCAGCAGCTTGAGAGATTATAATTCACCCCTCCACTTT,CASSLRDYNSPLHF,14,TRBV7-9,.,TRBJ1-6,.
TGTGCCAGCAGTGAGCAGGGTAGGGGCACTGAAGCTTTCTTT,CASSEQGRGTEAFF,14,TRBV2,.,TRBJ1-1,.
TGTGCCAGCAGTGATTTCCGGAGGGTCCCCGGGTCCGGGGAGCTGTTTTTT,CASSDFRRVPGSGELFF,17,TRBV25-1,.,TRBJ2-2,.
TGTGCCATCAGTGCGGACAGGGGTACCTACGAGCAGTACTTC,CAISADRGTYEQYF,14,TRBV10-3,.,TRBJ2-7,TRBD1
TGTGCCAGTAGTTACTACAGGTCTGACGAGCAGTACTTC,CASSYYRSDEQYF,13,TRBV19,.,TRBJ2-7,.
TGTGCCAGCAGCCTGACAGGGAGATTCGATACGCAGTATTTT,CASSLTGRFDTQYF,14,TRBV3-1/TRBV3-2,.,TRBJ2-3,TRBD1
TGTGCTAGTGGTTTGGGGGACATCCAGCCCCAGCATTTT,CASGLGDIQPQHF,13,TRBV12-5,.,TRBJ1-5,.
TGTGCCAGCAGCGTCGAGGGTTTAAATGGCTACACCTTC,CASSVEGLNGYTF,13,TRBV9,.,TRBJ1-2,.
TGTGCCAGCAGCTCAGGGTGGGTGAACACTGAAGCTTTCTTT,CASSSGWVNTEAFF,14,TRBV27,.,TRBJ1-1,.
TGCGCCAGCAGCCAACCGACAGGGAGGCCTTATGGCTACACCTTC,CASSQPTGRPYGYTF,15,TRBV4-1,.,TRBJ1-2,TRBD1
TGCGCCAGCAGCCAAGAGCCGACAGGGGCCGGGGAGCTGTTTTTT,CASSQEPTGAGELFF,15,TRBV4-3,.,TRBJ2-2,TRBD1
TGTGCCACCAGTGATTTGTTCCAGGGGGGCTACACCTTC,CATSDLFQGGYTF,13,TRBV24-1,.,TRBJ1-2,.
TGTGCCAGTAAGAAGGAGTCCTTCTCCTACAATGAGCAGTTCTTC,CASKKESFSYNEQFF,15,TRBV19,.,TRBJ2-1,.
TGCAGCGTGAACACAGGGTTAGGGTACGAGCAGTACTTC,CSVNTGLGYEQYF,13,TRBV29-1,.,TRBJ2-7,.
TGTGCCAGCAGTTTATCGGTCGGGCAGTACTTC,CASSLSVGQYF,11,TRBV12-3/TRBV12-4,.,TRBJ2-7,.
TGCAGTGCTAAGCGGGGCTACGAGCAGTACTTC,CSAKRGYEQYF,11,TRBV20-1,.,TRBJ2-7,TRBD2
TGTGCCAGTGAGACAGGGCGCAGCTCCTACGAGCAGTACTTC,CASETGRSSYEQYF,14,TRBV5-3,once,TRBJ2-7,TRBD1
TGCGCCAGCAGCCAGTCGCACCTACTTCGAAACTATGGCTACACCTTC,CASSQSHLLRNYGYTF,16,TRBV4-3,.,TRBJ1-2,.
TGTGCCAGTAGTATAGACAGGCCCTACAATGAGCAGTTCTTC,CASSIDRPYNEQFF,14,TRBV19,.,TRBJ2-1,.
TGCGCCAGCAGTGATGGACTAGCGGGGGGCCGGAGCTCCTACGAGCAGTACTTC,CASSDGLAGGRSSYEQYF,18,TRBV10-2,.,TRBJ2-7,TRBD2
TGTGCCAGCAGCCCCTTGCTACAGGGTTGGATGGGATCCTACGAGCAGTACTTC,CASSPLLQGWMGSYEQYF,18,TRBV3-1/TRBV3-2,.,TRBJ2-7,.